The sequence of this TCR beta chain was determined in a study of OX40 agonist ivuxolimab in advanced cancers. Study outcomes and limitations: Among some nonresponders, normalized T-cell clonal expansion was also low.

Produced via immunoSEQ multiplex PCR; TCRdb's table is partial and in-frame only. The repertoire holds fewer than 45,000 clones, about 89% seen once, with roughly 0.53% in the top ten. Concerning this clone itself: The antigen is not known.

This TCR derives from an adult with an advanced solid tumor such as melanoma, head and neck, liver or kidney cancer. This specimen consisted of CD4+ or CD8+ T cells sorted from blood, obtained in a trial of the OX40 agonist ivuxolimab.

The CDR3 nucleotides read TGTGCCAGCAGCTTATACCAGGGAGAGGACGAGCAGTACTTC. It is translated as CASSLYQGEDEQYF. The gene calls are TRBV7-2 and TRBJ2-7, with D perhaps being TRBD1 or TRBD2 (5 bases each). The germline V and J ends were trimmed by 2 bases and 5 bases, with 13 bases remaining between them. The CDR3 runs 14 residues. The germline CDR1 and CDR2 sequences are SGHTA and FQGNSA. The variable domain in full, with the rest retrieved from reference TRBV7-2 and TRBJ2-7, is GAGVSQSPSNKVTEKGKDVELRCDPISGHTALYWYRQSLGQGLEFLIYFQGNSAPDKSGLPSDRFSAERTGGSVSTLTIQRTQQEDSAVYLCASSLYQGEDEQYFGPGTRLTVT.